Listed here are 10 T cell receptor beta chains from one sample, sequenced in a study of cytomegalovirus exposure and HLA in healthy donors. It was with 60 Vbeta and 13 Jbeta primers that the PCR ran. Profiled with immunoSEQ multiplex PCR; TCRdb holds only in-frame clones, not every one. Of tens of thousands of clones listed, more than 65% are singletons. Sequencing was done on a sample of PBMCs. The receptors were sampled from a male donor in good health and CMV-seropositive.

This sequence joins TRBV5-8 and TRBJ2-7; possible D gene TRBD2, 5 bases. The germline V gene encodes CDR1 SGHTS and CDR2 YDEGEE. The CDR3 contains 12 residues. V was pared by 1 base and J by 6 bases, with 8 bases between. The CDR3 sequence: CASSLTGFEQYF. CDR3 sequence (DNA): TGTGCCAGCAGCTTGACGGGGTTCGAGCAGTACTTC. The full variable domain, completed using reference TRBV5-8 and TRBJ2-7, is EAGVTQSPTHLIKTRGQQATLRCSPISGHTSVYWYQQALGLGLQFLLWYDEGEERNRGNFPPRFSGRQFPNYSSELNVNALELEDSALYLCASSLTGFEQYFGPGTRLTVT.

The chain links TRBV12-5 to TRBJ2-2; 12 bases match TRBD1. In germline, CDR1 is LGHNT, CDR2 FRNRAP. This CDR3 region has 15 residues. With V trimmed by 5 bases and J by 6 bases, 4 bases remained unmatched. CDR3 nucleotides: TGTGCTAGTGGTCTCGGGACAGGGGGCGCCGGGGAGCTGTTTTTT. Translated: CASGLGTGGAGELFF.

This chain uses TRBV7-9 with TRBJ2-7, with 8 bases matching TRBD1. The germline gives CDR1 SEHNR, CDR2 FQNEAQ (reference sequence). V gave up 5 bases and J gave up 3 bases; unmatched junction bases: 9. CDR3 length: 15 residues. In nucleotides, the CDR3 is TGTGCCAGCAGCACTCGACAGGGGTCGGGCTACGAGCAGTACTTC. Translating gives CASSTRQGSGYEQYF. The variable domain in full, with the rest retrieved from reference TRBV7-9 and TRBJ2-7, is DTGVSQNPRHKITKRGQNVTFRCDPISEHNRLYWYRQTLGQGPEFLTYFQNEAQLEKSRLLSDRFSAERPKGSFSTLEIQRTEQGDSAMYLCASSTRQGSGYEQYFGPGTRLTVT.

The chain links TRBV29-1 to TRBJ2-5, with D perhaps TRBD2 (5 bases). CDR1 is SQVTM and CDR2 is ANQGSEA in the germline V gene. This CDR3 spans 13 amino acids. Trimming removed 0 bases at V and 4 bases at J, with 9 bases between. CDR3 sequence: CSVEDSAGETQYF. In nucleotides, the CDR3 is TGCAGCGTTGAAGATTCGGCGGGAGAGACCCAGTACTTC.

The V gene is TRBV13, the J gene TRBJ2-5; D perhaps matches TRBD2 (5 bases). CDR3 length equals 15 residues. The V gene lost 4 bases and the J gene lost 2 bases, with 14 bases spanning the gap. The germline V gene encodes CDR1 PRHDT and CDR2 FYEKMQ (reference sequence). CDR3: CASSSRVSAQETQYF. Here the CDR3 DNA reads TGTGCCAGCAGCTCGCGGGTTAGCGCGCAAGAGACCCAGTACTTC.

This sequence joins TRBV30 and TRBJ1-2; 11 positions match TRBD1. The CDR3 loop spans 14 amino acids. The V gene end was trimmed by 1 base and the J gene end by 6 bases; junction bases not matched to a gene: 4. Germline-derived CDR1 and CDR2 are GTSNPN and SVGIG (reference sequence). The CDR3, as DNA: TGTGCCTGGAGTGACGGGACAGGGGGGAATGGCTACACCTTC. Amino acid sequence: CAWSDGTGGNGYTF.

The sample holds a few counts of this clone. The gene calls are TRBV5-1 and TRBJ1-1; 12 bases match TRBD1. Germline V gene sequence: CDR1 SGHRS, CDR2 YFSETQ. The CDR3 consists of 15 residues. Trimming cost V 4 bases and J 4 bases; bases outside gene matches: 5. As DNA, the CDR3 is TGCGCCAGCAGCGGGGGGACAGGGGGCCGCACTGAAGCTTTCTTT. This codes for CASSGGTGGRTEAFF.

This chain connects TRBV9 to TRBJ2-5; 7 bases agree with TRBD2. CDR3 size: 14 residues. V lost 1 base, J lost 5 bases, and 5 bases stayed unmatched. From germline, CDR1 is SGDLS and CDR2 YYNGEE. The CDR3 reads CASSVSGVQETQYF. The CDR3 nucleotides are TGTGCCAGCAGCGTAAGCGGGGTACAGGAGACCCAGTACTTC.

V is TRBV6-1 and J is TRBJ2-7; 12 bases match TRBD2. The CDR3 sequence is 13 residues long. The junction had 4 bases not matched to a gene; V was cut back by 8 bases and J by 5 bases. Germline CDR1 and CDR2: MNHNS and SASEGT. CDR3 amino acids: CASLAGGPNEQYF. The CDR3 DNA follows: TGTGCCAGCCTAGCGGGGGGGCCCAACGAGCAGTACTTC.

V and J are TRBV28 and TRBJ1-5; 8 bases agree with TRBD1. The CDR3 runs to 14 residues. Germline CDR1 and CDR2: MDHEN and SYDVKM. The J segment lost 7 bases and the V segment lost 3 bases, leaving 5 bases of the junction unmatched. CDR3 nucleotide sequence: TGTGCCAGCAGTTTCCCAGGGGGCAGACAGCCCCAGCATTTT. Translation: CASSFPGGRQPQHF.